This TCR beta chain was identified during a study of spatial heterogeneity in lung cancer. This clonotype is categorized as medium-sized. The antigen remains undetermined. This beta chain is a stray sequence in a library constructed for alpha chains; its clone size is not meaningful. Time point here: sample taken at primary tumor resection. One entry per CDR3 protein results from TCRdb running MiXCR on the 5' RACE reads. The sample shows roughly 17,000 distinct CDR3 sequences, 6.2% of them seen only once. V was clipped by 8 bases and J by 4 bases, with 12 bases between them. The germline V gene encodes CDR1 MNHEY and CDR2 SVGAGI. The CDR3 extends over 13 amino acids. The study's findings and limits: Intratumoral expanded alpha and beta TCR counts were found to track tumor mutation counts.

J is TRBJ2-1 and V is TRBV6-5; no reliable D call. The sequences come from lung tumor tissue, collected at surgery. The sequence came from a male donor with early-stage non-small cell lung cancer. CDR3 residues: CASARVVYNEQFF. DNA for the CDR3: TGTGCCAGCGCTAGGGTTGTTTACAATGAGCAGTTCTTC.